This T cell receptor beta chain derives from a study of blood T cells in healthy people across ages. V gave up 5 bases and J gave up 8 bases, with 16 bases separating them. This CDR3 is built from 14 residues. In this sample, this clonotype turned up many times. Using a J-beta primer mix together with a sample-barcoded 5' primer, a second PCR was run for roughly 6 to 11 cycles. The study obtained at least 2.5 million CDR3-containing paired-end reads from every sample. TCRdb itself ran the 5' RACE reads through MiXCR, one entry per CDR3 protein. The table lists some 1,500,000 distinct CDR3 sequences, approximately 42% of them singletons.

The sequence derives from a woman in her late teens or twenties in good health. Sequences were obtained from blood. This chain uses TRBV12-3 or TRBV12-4 with TRBJ2-1; a weak D match, TRBD1 (5 bases). CDR3 sequence (DNA): TGTGCCAGCAGTCCGAGGACCCCCAGGGATGAGCAGTTCTTC. This translates into CASSPRTPRDEQFF.